Below are 18 T cell receptor beta chains sequenced from a single sample in a study of cytotoxic CD8 clonotypes in ibrutinib-treated CLL. TCRdb's table, derived via immunoSEQ multiplex PCR, lists solely in-frame clones and lacks some. The table records roughly 160,000 clones, approximately 80% of them present only once. The sample consisted of PBMCs, taken after 12 months of ibrutinib treatment. All receptors derive from a human donor with chronic lymphocytic leukemia.

V usage is TRBV28 and J usage is TRBJ1-1; maybe TRBD1 (5 bases). Between the trimmed V and J ends, which lost 10 bases and 8 bases, there was a span of 17 bases. The CDR3 runs to 12 residues. Germline V gene sequence: CDR1 MDHEN, CDR2 SYDVKM. CDR3 coding DNA: TGTGCCATCCGAGGGGTCAGGGAGGAAGCTTTCTTT. Translating it yields CAIRGVREEAFF.

The chain uses TRBV7-9 and TRBJ1-1; the D is unclear. The V end was cut by 6 bases, the J end by 8 bases, with 13 bases between. The length of the CDR3 is 12 residues. Per germline, CDR1 SEHNR and CDR2 FQNEAQ (reference sequence). The CDR3: CASRKDRFEAFF. The CDR3 DNA reads as TGTGCCAGCAGGAAGGACCGTTTCGAAGCTTTCTTT.

This clone showed up just once. The chain joins TRBV4-2 to TRBJ2-7, with TRBD2 matching over 7 bases. Losses at the gene ends were 0 bases for V and 0 bases for J; bases not matched to a gene: 5. CDR1 and CDR2 from the germline V gene are LGHNA and YNFKEQ. The CDR3 is 16 amino acids. The CDR3 is CASSQDMGRASYEQYF. CDR3 coding DNA: TGTGCCAGCAGCCAAGACATGGGGAGGGCCTCCTACGAGCAGTACTTC.

This clone was observed a handful of times. J is TRBJ1-1 and V is TRBV18; tentatively, D is TRBD1 (6 bases). CDR1 and CDR2 (germline): KGHSH, LQKENI. The V gene lost 4 bases and the J gene lost 4 bases, with 10 bases spanning the gap. The CDR3 covers 13 residues. Here the CDR3 reads CASSRGGPTEAFF. CDR3 DNA: TGTGCCAGCTCACGAGGGGGGCCCACTGAAGCTTTCTTT.

The V gene is TRBV11-1, the J gene TRBJ2-6, with D possibly being TRBD1 (7 bases). The ends were cut back, 5 bases at V and 0 bases at J, with 8 bases in the middle. CDR3 length: 15 residues. The germline V gene has CDR1 SGHAT and CDR2 FQDESV (reference sequence). The CDR3 DNA sequence: TGTGCCAGCAGCCAGGGGGGCTCTGGGGCCAACGTCCTGACTTTC. It specifies CASSQGGSGANVLTF.

The V and J genes are TRBV7-2 and TRBJ2-2; no firm D call. The CDR3 totals 15 residues. From germline, CDR1 is SGHTA and CDR2 FQGNSA. Trimming left V 3 bases short and J 1 base short, with 9 bases between. The CDR3 loop reads CASSFKLQNTGELFF. The DNA for the CDR3 is TGTGCCAGCAGCTTCAAGCTCCAGAACACCGGGGAGCTGTTTTTT.

V usage is TRBV7-2 and J usage is TRBJ1-4, with 8 bases identical to TRBD1. The CDR3 extends over 17 amino acids. CDR1 and CDR2 (germline): SGHTA, FQGNSA. The trim removed 0 bases at V and 7 bases at J, leaving 10 bases unmatched. The CDR3 DNA sequence: TGTGCCAGCAGCTTAGCAGGCAGGGGGCTAACTTTTGAAAAACTGTTTTTT. Translation: CASSLAGRGLTFEKLFF.

This clone was seen once. The chain combines TRBV29-1 with TRBJ1-1; D remains ambiguous. CDR3 length: 12 amino acids. CDR1 is SQVTM and CDR2 is ANQGSEA in the germline V gene. Between the trimmed V and J ends, which lost 4 bases and 1 base, there was a span of 7 bases. In DNA form, the CDR3 reads TGCAGCGTTGCCCCGGCGAACACTGAAGCTTTCTTT. It encodes CSVAPANTEAFF. Drawing the rest from reference TRBV29-1 and TRBJ1-1, the complete variable domain is SAVISQKPSRDICQRGTSLTIQCQVDSQVTMMFWYRQQPGQSLTLIATANQGSEATYESGFVIDKFPISRPNLTFSTLTVSNMSPEDSSIYLCSVAPANTEAFFGQGTRLTVV.

This clone has just a few counts. The chain carries TRBV28 and TRBJ1-2; D is possibly TRBD1 (6 bases). V was pared by 8 bases and J by 8 bases, with 21 bases between. From germline, CDR1 is MDHEN and CDR2 SYDVKM. This CDR3 has 14 amino acids. The CDR3 spells CASYTGGRGGGYTF. CDR3 sequence (DNA): TGTGCCAGCTATACCGGAGGCAGGGGCGGGGGCTACACCTTC.

This clone has a handful of counts. This sequence joins TRBV5-4 and TRBJ1-2; 7 positions match TRBD1. The CDR3 totals 15 residues. Germline-derived CDR1 and CDR2 are SGHNT and YYREEE (reference sequence). J was trimmed by 3 bases and V by 4 bases; bases with no gene match: 9. The CDR3 DNA reads as TGTGCCAGCAGCCCCGGGACAGTCTTTCACTATGGCTACACCTTC. This gives the protein CASSPGTVFHYGYTF.

This clone was seen just once. V gene TRBV5-4 combines with J gene TRBJ1-2, with 8 bases identical to TRBD1. The V and J ends lost 4 bases and 3 bases, in that order; junction bases with no gene match: 17. This CDR3 is built from 18 residues. CDR1 and CDR2 (germline): SGHNT, YYREEE (reference sequence). CDR3 region: CASSGVRQSGGEDYGYTF. The CDR3 DNA sequence: TGTGCCAGCAGCGGAGTCCGGCAATCAGGGGGCGAGGACTATGGCTACACCTTC.

This clone was detected only once. This chain links TRBV27 with TRBJ2-7, with D unresolved. This CDR3 comprises 15 residues. Trimming shortened V by 2 bases and J by 0 bases, and 11 bases separated the two germline ends. Germline V gene sequence: CDR1 MNHEY, CDR2 SMNVEV (reference sequence). The CDR3 DNA follows: TGTGCCAGCAGTTTAAGCGTCGGGTCCTCCTACGAGCAGTACTTC. This gives the protein CASSLSVGSSYEQYF.

This clone occurred a few times. The rearrangement uses TRBV19 and TRBJ2-1, with 8 nucleotides matching TRBD2. With V trimmed by 5 bases and J by 10 bases, 7 bases remained unmatched. CDR3 length equals 13 residues. CDR1 and CDR2 from the germline V gene are LNHDA and SQIVND (reference sequence). The CDR3 sequence: CASSPGTRGEQFF. The CDR3, as DNA: TGTGCCAGTAGTCCCGGGACTAGGGGGGAGCAGTTCTTC.

The V call is TRBV28, the J call TRBJ1-2; D is perhaps TRBD1 (6 bases). V lost 8 bases and J 7 bases, leaving 17 bases between the germline ends. Looked up from germline, CDR1 is MDHEN and CDR2 is SYDVKM. The CDR3 consists of 13 residues. CDR3 sequence: CASLRGIGGGYTF. The CDR3 nucleotides read TGTGCCAGCTTAAGGGGCATAGGGGGTGGCTACACCTTC.

V gene TRBV28 combines with J gene TRBJ1-1; D gene uncertain. V was trimmed by 5 bases and J by 8 bases, leaving 6 bases between them. The CDR3 runs 10 residues. From germline, CDR1 is MDHEN and CDR2 SYDVKM. This CDR3 reads CASSNREAFF. The CDR3 DNA follows: TGTGCCAGCAGTAATCGGGAAGCTTTCTTT.

V usage is TRBV15 and J usage is TRBJ1-6, with D possibly matching TRBD1 (5 bases). The length of the CDR3 is 14 residues. The V and J ends lost 5 bases and 7 bases respectively, with 12 bases between them. CDR1 is LNHNV and CDR2 is YYDKDF in the germline V gene (reference sequence). The CDR3 spells CATSSRGVNSPLHF. The CDR3, as DNA: TGTGCCACCAGCTCCCGGGGGGTAAATTCACCCCTCCACTTT.

The chain recombines TRBV6-6 with TRBJ1-5; D may be TRBD1 (6 bases). CDR3 length: 16 residues. Germline V gene data show CDR1 as MNHNY and CDR2 as SVGAGI (reference sequence). The germline V and J ends were trimmed by 10 bases and 2 bases, with 21 bases remaining between them. The DNA of the CDR3 is TGTGCCACCCACGCCGACAGGCCGCTTGGCAATCAGCCCCAGCATTTT. Its protein is CATHADRPLGNQPQHF.

CDR3 nucleotides: TGTGCCAGCAGGGGACAGCTCCTCTATAATTCACCCCTCCACTTT. Protein: CASRGQLLYNSPLHF. The rearrangement links TRBV28 to TRBJ1-6, with TRBD1 matching over 7 bases. The CDR3 spans 15 residues. V shed 6 bases and J 3 bases; nucleotides not matched to a gene: 5. Germline V gene lookup returns CDR1 MDHEN and CDR2 SYDVKM.